Listed here are 7 T cell receptor beta chains from one sample, sequenced in a study of blood T cell repertoires in COVID-19. TCRdb keeps only in-frame clones here, not all; method: immunoSEQ multiplex PCR. The sample contains about 350,000 clones, about 90% of which appear only once. Sequencing was performed on PBMCs or T cells enriched from blood (not recorded which). The receptors were sampled from a woman aged 25-40 years who had been exposed to COVID-19.

The V and J genes are TRBV28 and TRBJ1-2, with TRBD1 matching 7 bases. The junction had 4 bases not matched to a gene; V was cut back by 5 bases and J by 4 bases. The germline gives CDR1 MDHEN, CDR2 SYDVKM. The CDR3 is 13 amino acids. CDR3 amino acids: CASSIGGPYGYTF. The CDR3 region has the DNA TGTGCCAGCAGTATAGGGGGCCCCTATGGCTACACCTTC.

This sequence joins TRBV2 and TRBJ2-7; 9 positions agree with TRBD1. J lost 1 base, V lost 6 bases, and 7 bases had no gene match. The CDR3 contains 15 residues. CDR1 is SNHLY and CDR2 is FYNNEI in the germline V gene. CDR3 DNA sequence: TGTGCCAGCAGCAAACAGGGGGCGAGTTCCTACGAGCAGTACTTC. It specifies CASSKQGASSYEQYF. Drawing the rest from reference TRBV2 and TRBJ2-7, the complete variable domain is EPEVTQTPSHQVTQMGQEVILRCVPISNHLYFYWYRQILGQKVEFLVSFYNNEISEKSEIFDDQFSVERPDGSNFTLKIRSTKLEDSAMYFCASSKQGASSYEQYFGPGTRLTVT.

The V call is TRBV13, the J call TRBJ1-1; TRBD1 agrees at 9 bases. V was pared by 4 bases and J by 4 bases, with 7 bases of the junction left unmatched. This CDR3 region has 15 residues. The germline gives CDR1 PRHDT, CDR2 FYEKMQ (reference sequence). The CDR3 loop reads CASSYSQDRGTEAFF. The CDR3 DNA sequence: TGTGCCAGCAGCTACTCCCAGGACAGGGGCACTGAAGCTTTCTTT. Combining the CDR3 with reference TRBV13 and TRBJ1-1 gives the whole variable domain AAGVIQSPRHLIKEKRETATLKCYPIPRHDTVYWYQQGPGQDPQFLISFYEKMQSDKGSIPDRFSAQQFSDYHSELNMSSLELGDSALYFCASSYSQDRGTEAFFGQGTRLTVV.

The V call is TRBV5-4, the J call TRBJ2-5, with TRBD2 identical over 12 bases. Trimming removed 0 bases from V and 5 bases from J; junction bases left unmatched: 5. Germline CDR1 is SGHNT and CDR2 is YYREEE (reference sequence). The CDR3 sequence is 16 residues long. The CDR3 here is CASSLVTSGRGETQYF. In nucleotides, the CDR3 is TGTGCCAGCAGCTTGGTGACTAGCGGGAGAGGGGAGACCCAGTACTTC.

This clone has just one count. The rearrangement joins TRBV15 to TRBJ1-1; D possibly corresponds to TRBD1 (6 bases). The length of the CDR3 is 15 residues. Trimming took off 1 base at V and 5 bases at J, with 14 bases between the two ends. Germline-derived CDR1 and CDR2 are LNHNV and YYDKDF (reference sequence). For the CDR3, the DNA is TGTGCCACCAGCAGAGCGACGGGACATTTTACTGAAGCTTTCTTT. This sequence encodes CATSRATGHFTEAFF.

The rearrangement joins TRBV11-3 to TRBJ1-5, with D hard to call. V was trimmed by 1 base and J by 0 bases, leaving 16 bases between them. CDR3 size: 18 residues. Germline V gene data show CDR1 as SGHNT and CDR2 as YENEEA. CDR3 protein: CASSLGANDDLSNQPQHF. Written as DNA, the CDR3 is TGTGCCAGCAGCTTAGGCGCCAACGATGATCTTAGCAATCAGCCCCAGCATTTT.

The chain uses TRBV10-1 and TRBJ2-1, with a weak D call TRBD2 (6 bases). Germline values: CDR1 WNHNN, CDR2 SYGVQD (reference sequence). Trimming took 4 bases from V and 11 from J, leaving 12 bases between them. The CDR3 length is 12 residues. As DNA, the CDR3 is TGCGCCAGCAGTGTCGCGGAGGGAAAGCAGTTCTTC. Translating it yields CASSVAEGKQFF.